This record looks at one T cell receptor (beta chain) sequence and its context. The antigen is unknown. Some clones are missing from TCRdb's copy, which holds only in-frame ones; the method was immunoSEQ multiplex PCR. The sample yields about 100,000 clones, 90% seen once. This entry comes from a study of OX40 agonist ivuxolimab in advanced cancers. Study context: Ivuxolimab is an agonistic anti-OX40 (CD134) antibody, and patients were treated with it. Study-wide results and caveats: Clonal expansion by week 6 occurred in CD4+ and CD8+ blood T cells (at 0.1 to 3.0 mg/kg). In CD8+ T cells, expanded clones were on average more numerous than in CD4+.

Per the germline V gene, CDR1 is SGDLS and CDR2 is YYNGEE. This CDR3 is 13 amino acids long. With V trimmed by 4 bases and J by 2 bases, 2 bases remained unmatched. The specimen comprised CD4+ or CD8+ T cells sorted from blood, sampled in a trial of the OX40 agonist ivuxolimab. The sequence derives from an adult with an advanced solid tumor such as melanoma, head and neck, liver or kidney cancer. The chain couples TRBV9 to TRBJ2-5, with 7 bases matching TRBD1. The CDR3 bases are TGTGCCAGCAGCCAGGGACAGCAAGAGACCCAGTACTTC. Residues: CASSQGQQETQYF.